The rows below give T cell receptor beta chains drawn from one sample of a study of shared clonotypes between healthy human individuals. Profiled with immunoSEQ multiplex PCR; TCRdb holds only in-frame clones, not every one. The sample holds about 980,000 clones, 60% to 85% seen once. Sequencing was performed on memory CD4+ T cells sorted from blood. The receptors stem from a man between 18 and 29 years old in good health. The CDR3 runs from the conserved cysteine through the conserved F or W. The D gene is left open where the match is weak. Clone size is given for some rows only: seen once, a few or many times, or a class if the clone is expanded.

>.|.|TRBJ1-1|TRBV6-5
TGTGCCAGCAGACCCCCGACAGGGAACACTGAAGCTTTCTTT
CASRPPTGNTEAFF
>.|.|TRBJ1-6|TRBV19
TGTGCCAGTAGTATAGTTGCAGGAACGTCGCCCCTCCACTTT
CASSIVAGTSPLHF
>TRBD1|once|TRBJ1-6|TRBV9
TGTGCCAGCAGCGTAGGGACAGGGGGGGGTAATTCACCCCTCCACTTT
CASSVGTGGGNSPLHF
>.|few|TRBJ2-3|TRBV5-1
TGCGCCAGCAGCTACCGGACAGACAGCACAGATACGCAGTATTTT
CASSYRTDSTDTQYF
>TRBD1|.|TRBJ1-1|TRBV4-1
TGCGCCAGCAGCCTCAGACAGGGGGCTGAGGGCACTGAAGCTTTCTTT
CASSLRQGAEGTEAFF
>.|.|TRBJ1-3|TRBV28
TGTGCCAGCAGTTTAGGGGGGGGTACTGGAAACACCATATATTTT
CASSLGGGTGNTIYF
>TRBD1|few|TRBJ2-7|TRBV5-5
TGTGCCAGCAGCTCCGGGACAGCTTTTTACGAGCAGTACTTC
CASSSGTAFYEQYF
>.|.|TRBJ2-1|TRBV7-2
TGTGCCAGCAGCTTAGACCAGATGGCTGAGCAGTTCTTC
CASSLDQMAEQFF
>TRBD2|.|TRBJ2-2|TRBV10-1
TGCGCCAGCAGCCCTGCGGGGGGCGTGGAGCTGTTTTTT
CASSPAGGVELFF
>.|once|TRBJ1-2|TRBV18
TGTGCCAGCTCACCACTCCAGGGGCCGGGATATGGCTACACCTTC
CASSPLQGPGYGYTF
>TRBD1|.|TRBJ1-1|TRBV30
TGTGCCTGGAGACGGCAGGGGGCGAGGTCTGAAGCTTTCTTT
CAWRRQGARSEAFF
>TRBD2|.|TRBJ2-1|TRBV5-1
TGCGCCAGCAGCTTGGAGGCTAGCGGGAGTAGAGATGAGCAGTTCTTC
CASSLEASGSRDEQFF
>.|.|TRBJ1-5|TRBV6-1
TGTGCCAGCAGTGAAGCCGGAGGGACGAGGGAGCCCCAGCATTTT
CASSEAGGTREPQHF
>.|.|TRBJ2-2|TRBV6-1
TGTGCCAGCAGTGAAAGGGGTAGCGGGGAGCTGTTTTTT
CASSERGSGELFF
>.|once|TRBJ2-1|TRBV7-3
TGTGCCAGCAGCCTCACCCCGAGTGACAATGAGCAGTTCTTC
CASSLTPSDNEQFF
>TRBD1|.|TRBJ2-6|TRBV7-9
TGTGCCAGCAGCCTGGGACAGCCCTCTGGGGCCAACGTCCTGACTTTC
CASSLGQPSGANVLTF
>TRBD1|.|TRBJ2-7|TRBV5-4
TGTGCCAGCAGCTCTCAGACAGGGGCGGACGAGCAGTACTTC
CASSSQTGADEQYF
>.|.|TRBJ1-1|TRBV2
TGTGCCAGCAGTGGGACGTTTAGGAACACTGAAGCTTTCTTT
CASSGTFRNTEAFF
>TRBD1|.|TRBJ1-2|TRBV7-2
TGTGCCAGCAGATTTACAGGGGGCCCACTTGGTGGCTACACCTTC
CASRFTGGPLGGYTF
>TRBD2|once|TRBJ2-5|TRBV30
TGTGCCTGGAGTGTAGGTTTAGCGGGAATGGGAGAGACCCAGTACTTC
CAWSVGLAGMGETQYF
>TRBD2|.|TRBJ2-5|TRBV10-3
TGTGCCATCAGTGTACTAGCGGGAGGGGGGGAGACCCAGTACTTC
CAISVLAGGGETQYF
>.|.|TRBJ2-5|TRBV7-9
TGTGCCAGCAGCAAGACCGACGGACAAGAGACCCAGTACTTC
CASSKTDGQETQYF
>TRBD1|once|TRBJ2-2|TRBV5-8
TGTGCCAGCAGCCACCCAGGGGGCGCGGTCGCCGGGGAGCTGTTTTTT
CASSHPGGAVAGELFF
>TRBD1|few|TRBJ1-2|TRBV2
TGTGCCAGCAGTCATGGGAGGGGGCCGAGCGGCGGCTACACCTTC
CASSHGRGPSGGYTF
>.|once|TRBJ2-6|TRBV27
TGTGCCAGCAGTTTAGGGGGACGGAGGTTGTCTGGGGCCAACGTCCTGACTTTC
CASSLGGRRLSGANVLTF
>.|.|TRBJ2-6|TRBV5-4
TGTGCCAGCAGCTCGAGCTCCCAGGGTTCAACTGGGGCCAACGTCCTGACTTTC
CASSSSSQGSTGANVLTF